Here is one TCR beta chain with its context. Its antigen is as yet unknown. These data belong to a study of shared clonotypes between healthy human individuals. This CDR3 is built from 14 residues. Trimming left V 3 bases short and J 5 bases short, with 10 bases between. The germline CDR1 and CDR2 sequences are MNHEY and SMNVEV (reference sequence). Study-wide results and limits: Naive subsets generally had larger estimated richness than memory subsets. About 5% of naive CD4 clonotypes were shared across four donors.

Profiled with immunoSEQ multiplex PCR; TCRdb holds only in-frame clones, not every one. Of over 400,000 clones listed, about 96% are singletons. Input material: naive CD4+ T cells sorted from blood. The sample's subset: CD45RA+ positively selected. V is TRBV27 and J is TRBJ1-4, with D perhaps TRBD1 (5 bases). This TCR derives from a woman in her twenties or thirties in good health. CDR3 region: CASSLGGSNEKLFF. The CDR3 DNA sequence: TGTGCCAGCAGTTTGGGGGGTTCCAATGAAAAACTGTTTTTT.